Shown below are 17 T cell receptor beta chains from a single sample sequenced in a study of identical twins (dated by TCRdb to the mid-2010s). Libraries came from 5' RACE. Sequenced on an Illumina HiSeq 2000. Starting from the raw public reads, TCRdb applied fastp trimming at Q25, assembled clones with MiXCR and retained in-frame beta chains. CDR3 protein sequences are deduplicated, and each keeps its most common genes and DNA. The sample table shows some 790,000 distinct CDR3 sequences, and around a sixth are seen once. The top ten hold under 15% of the sample. This sample was also put to use in a study of T cells expressing NK-cell markers.

What was sequenced was PBMCs. These TCRs come from a woman under 30 in good health.

The V and J genes are TRBV7-2 and TRBJ1-2; TRBD1 agrees at 8 bases. CDR3 length: 15 amino acids. J lost 3 bases, V lost 6 bases, and 9 bases had no gene match. Per the germline V gene, CDR1 is SGHTA and CDR2 is FQGNSA. The DNA for the CDR3 is TGTGCCAGCAGGAGACAGGGGTCTAGGTACTATGGCTACACCTTC. This translates into CASRRQGSRYYGYTF.

J is TRBJ2-3 and V is TRBV7-8, with 10 bases matching TRBD1. Looked up from germline, CDR1 is SGHVS and CDR2 is FQNEAQ. The J segment lost 4 bases and the V segment lost 1 base, leaving 5 bases of the junction unmatched. The CDR3 spans 16 residues. CDR3 residues: CASSLGGGTGADTQYF. CDR3 nucleotides: TGTGCCAGCAGCTTAGGGGGGGGGACAGGGGCAGATACGCAGTATTTT.

The chain employs TRBV5-4 and TRBJ2-7; possibly TRBD1 for D (5 bases). CDR3 size: 13 residues. CDR1 and CDR2 (germline): SGHNT, YYREEE (reference sequence). V was cut by 6 bases and J by 1 base, with 11 bases left in between. The chain's CDR3 is CASKDGASYEQYF. The CDR3 DNA follows: TGTGCCAGCAAGGATGGGGCTTCCTACGAGCAGTACTTC.

The J gene is TRBJ1-1, the V gene TRBV20-1; a possible D gene is TRBD1 (5 bases). The CDR3 runs 13 residues. The V end was cut by 6 bases, the J end by 1 base, with 12 bases between. CDR1 is DFQATT and CDR2 is SNEGSKA in the germline V gene (reference sequence). CDR3 in amino acids: CSAPRGGNTEAFF. Here the CDR3 DNA reads TGCAGTGCCCCTCGGGGGGGGAACACTGAAGCTTTCTTT.

A few counts support this clonotype. The chain carries TRBV12-3 or TRBV12-4 and TRBJ2-1; the match to TRBD1 covers 9 bases. V trimming: 5 bases; J trimming: 7 bases; junction bases outside the gene matches: 12. The CDR3 has 16 amino acids. CDR3 coding DNA: TGTGCCAGCAGTGGTTTTTGGACAGGGGATATGAATGAGCAGTTCTTC. Its translation is CASSGFWTGDMNEQFF.

In its sample, this clonotype was seen many times. The genes are TRBV12-3 or TRBV12-4 and TRBJ2-2; no clear D. This CDR3 contains 12 residues. The V end lost 2 bases, the J end lost 6 bases, and 4 bases lay between the germline ends. CDR3 nucleotides: TGTGCCAGCAGTTTAAAGGCCGGGGAGCTGTTTTTT. Amino acids: CASSLKAGELFF.

This clonotype was picked up a small number of times. The chain is built from TRBV6-1 and TRBJ1-1; D ambiguous. The V end was cut by 10 bases, the J end by 2 bases, with 8 bases between. The germline V gene encodes CDR1 MNHNS and CDR2 SASEGT. CDR3 length: 11 residues. The CDR3 nucleotides read TGTGCCACCATCGGAAACACTGAAGCTTTCTTT. This gives the protein CATIGNTEAFF.

This clonotype has a handful of counts. J is TRBJ2-7 and V is TRBV29-1, with D unclear. The length of the CDR3 is 12 residues. In germline, CDR1 is SQVTM, CDR2 ANQGSEA. The V end was cut by 0 bases, the J end by 7 bases, with 10 bases between. CDR3 protein: CSVEDPPREQYF. The DNA for the CDR3 is TGCAGCGTTGAAGATCCCCCCCGTGAGCAGTACTTC.

This clonotype was observed a few times. The chain uses TRBV20-1 and TRBJ2-7; D uncertain. V lost 2 bases, J lost 5 bases, and 13 bases lay in between. Germline V CDR1 and CDR2: DFQATT, SNEGSKA (reference sequence). The CDR3 totals 13 residues. CDR3 residues: CSARSKVFHEQYF. The CDR3 DNA reads as TGCAGTGCTAGATCAAAAGTTTTCCACGAGCAGTACTTC.

V usage is TRBV12-3 or TRBV12-4 and J usage is TRBJ2-7; 10 nucleotides line up with TRBD2. The CDR3 is made up of 14 amino acids. With V trimmed by 4 bases and J by 5 bases, 5 bases remained unmatched. CDR3 sequence (DNA): TGTGCCAGCAGTTACCTAGCGGGAGACGACGAGCAGTACTTC. Its protein is CASSYLAGDDEQYF.

This clonotype was found a few times. The chain combines TRBV5-1 with TRBJ1-1, with 9 bases aligning to TRBD1. The V and J ends lost 4 bases and 5 bases, in that order; junction bases with no gene match: 3. Germline lookup yields CDR1 SGHRS and CDR2 YFSETQ. This CDR3 has 13 residues. This CDR3 reads CASSGDRATEAFF. CDR3 bases: TGCGCCAGCAGCGGGGACAGGGCGACTGAAGCTTTCTTT.

This clonotype appeared a few times. The V and J genes are TRBV20-1 and TRBJ2-3, with 13 bases that match TRBD2. The CDR3 totals 16 residues. Unmatched junction bases numbered 6, after V lost 6 bases and J lost 0 bases. From germline, CDR1 is DFQATT and CDR2 SNEGSKA (reference sequence). CDR3 in DNA: TGCAGTGCAACCGGGACTAGCGGGACTAGCACAGATACGCAGTATTTT. Translated, it gives CSATGTSGTSTDTQYF.

This clonotype was found a few times. The chain couples TRBV20-1 to TRBJ2-3; 9 bases agree with TRBD2. CDR1 and CDR2 (germline): DFQATT, SNEGSKA (reference sequence). After removal of 4 bases from V and 0 bases from J, the junction contained 5 bases not matched to a gene. The CDR3 consists of 15 residues. The CDR3 coding sequence is TGCAGTGCTACCCGCCTAGCGGGAAGCACAGATACGCAGTATTTT. Residues: CSATRLAGSTDTQYF.

This clonotype occurred a few times. This rearrangement joins TRBV7-2 to TRBJ2-2; no firm D call. With 1 base removed from V and 5 bases from J, the gap between germline ends came to 11 bases. The CDR3 is made up of 15 amino acids. CDR1 is SGHTA and CDR2 is FQGNSA in the germline V gene. The CDR3 loop is CASSLDLAGTGELFF. The DNA for the CDR3 is TGTGCCAGCAGCTTAGATCTTGCCGGAACCGGGGAGCTGTTTTTT.

V is TRBV7-2 and J is TRBJ1-1; D remains unclear. The CDR3 length is 15 residues. Germline values: CDR1 SGHTA, CDR2 FQGNSA. The germline V and J ends were trimmed by 5 bases and 8 bases, with 21 bases remaining between them. This CDR3 reads CASSPPQFDTLEAFF. As DNA, the CDR3 is TGTGCCAGCAGCCCGCCACAATTCGACACGCTCGAAGCTTTCTTT.

This clonotype showed up just a few times. This chain uses TRBV6-6 with TRBJ1-5; D might be TRBD1 (5 bases). The CDR3 is 11 residues long. Germline assignment: CDR1 MNHNY and CDR2 SVGAGI (reference sequence). The V gene lost 9 bases and the J gene lost 11 bases, with 14 bases spanning the gap. CDR3 in amino acids: CASSWGGAQHF. In DNA form, the CDR3 reads TGTGCCAGTAGCTGGGGCGGGGCCCAGCATTTT.

In its sample, this clonotype was seen once. V gene TRBV9 combines with J gene TRBJ2-1; 9 bases line up with TRBD1. J gave up 10 bases and V 3 bases, and 14 bases lay outside the gene matches. This CDR3 is built from 16 residues. Germline lookup yields CDR1 SGDLS and CDR2 YYNGEE. Written as DNA, the CDR3 is TGTGCCAGCAGCGGGGGGGTGCGGGACAGGGTCCCCGAGCAGTTCTTC. Its translation: CASSGGVRDRVPEQFF.